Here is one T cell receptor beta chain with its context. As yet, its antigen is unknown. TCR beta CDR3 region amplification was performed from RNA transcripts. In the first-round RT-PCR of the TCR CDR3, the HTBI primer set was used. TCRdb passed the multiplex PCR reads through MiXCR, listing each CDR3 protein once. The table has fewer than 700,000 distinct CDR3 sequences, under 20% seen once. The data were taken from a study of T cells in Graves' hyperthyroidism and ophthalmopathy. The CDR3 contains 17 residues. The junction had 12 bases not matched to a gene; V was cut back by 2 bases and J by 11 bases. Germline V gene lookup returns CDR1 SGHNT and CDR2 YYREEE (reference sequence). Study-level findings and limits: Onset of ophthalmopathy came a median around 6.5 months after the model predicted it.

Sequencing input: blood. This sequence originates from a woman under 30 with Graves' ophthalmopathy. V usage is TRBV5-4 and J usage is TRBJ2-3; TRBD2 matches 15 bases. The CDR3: CASSFTGTSGRTEGQYF. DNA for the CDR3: TGTGCCAGCAGCTTTACCGGGACTAGCGGGAGGACAGAGGGGCAGTATTTT.